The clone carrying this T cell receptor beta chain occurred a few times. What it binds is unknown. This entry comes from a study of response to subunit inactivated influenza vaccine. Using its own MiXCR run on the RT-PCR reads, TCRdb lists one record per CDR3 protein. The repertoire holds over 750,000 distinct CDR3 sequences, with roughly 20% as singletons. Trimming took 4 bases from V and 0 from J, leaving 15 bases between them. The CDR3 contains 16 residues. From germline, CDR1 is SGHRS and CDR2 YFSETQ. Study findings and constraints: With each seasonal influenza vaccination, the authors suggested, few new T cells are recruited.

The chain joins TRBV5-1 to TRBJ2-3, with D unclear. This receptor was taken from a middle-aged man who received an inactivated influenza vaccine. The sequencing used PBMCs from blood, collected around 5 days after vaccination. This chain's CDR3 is CASSNGRHTSTDTQYF. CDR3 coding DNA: TGCGCCAGCAGCAACGGACGGCACACTAGCACAGATACGCAGTATTTT.